This T cell receptor (beta chain) was identified during a study of blood T cells in healthy people across ages. V was clipped by 3 bases and J by 2 bases, with 10 bases between them. Germline CDR1 is WSHSY and CDR2 is SAAADI. This CDR3 spans 14 amino acids. The authors ran a second PCR of 7 to 11 cycles using a sample-barcoded 5' primer and a J-beta primer mix. TCRdb re-analysed the 5' RACE reads in MiXCR, keeping a single row per CDR3 protein. Of a few hundred thousand distinct CDR3 sequences in the sample, approximately 26% were seen once. These same data were also listed under a study on T cells of mothers and their children. That report notes: Overlap measured in related mother-child pairs was slightly, non-significantly higher than in unrelated pairs.

The sequence was obtained from a boy aged 2-9 years in good health. Sequenced input: blood. The rearrangement uses TRBV10-2 and TRBJ2-5; no reliable D call. Written as DNA, the CDR3 is TGCGCCAGCAGTGATTACAGTAAACAAGAGACCCAGTACTTC. Translation gives CASSDYSKQETQYF.